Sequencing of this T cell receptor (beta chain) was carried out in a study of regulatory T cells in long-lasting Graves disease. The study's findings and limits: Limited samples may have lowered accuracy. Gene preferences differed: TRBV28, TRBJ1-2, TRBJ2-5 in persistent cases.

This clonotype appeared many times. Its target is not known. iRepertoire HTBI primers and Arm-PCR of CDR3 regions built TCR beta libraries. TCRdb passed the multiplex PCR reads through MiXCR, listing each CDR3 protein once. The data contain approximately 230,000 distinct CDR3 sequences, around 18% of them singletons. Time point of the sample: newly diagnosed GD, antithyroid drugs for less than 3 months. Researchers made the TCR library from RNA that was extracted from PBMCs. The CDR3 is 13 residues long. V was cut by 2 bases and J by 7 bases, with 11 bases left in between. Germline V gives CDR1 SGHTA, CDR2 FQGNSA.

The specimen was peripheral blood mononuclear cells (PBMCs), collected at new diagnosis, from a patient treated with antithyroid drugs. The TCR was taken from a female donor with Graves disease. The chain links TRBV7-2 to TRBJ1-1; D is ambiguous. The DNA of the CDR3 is TGTGCCAGCAGCTTACAGCTGGGCCATGAAGCTTTCTTT. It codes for CASSLQLGHEAFF.